This T cell receptor beta chain is drawn from a study of T cell responses to AZD1222 COVID-19 vaccine. The CDR3 runs to 16 residues. Germline CDR1 LGHNA, CDR2 YSLEER. V lost 0 bases to trimming and J lost 5 bases; unmatched junction nucleotides: 8. Overall study findings and caveats: The CD4 TCRs associated with vaccination extended across spike and predominated at 160-218 and 743-854. Only a handful of AZD1222 recipients, five to seven in all, had baseline seropositivity. Targets within unmutated variant regions were reportedly found for nearly half of spike-specific TCRs. Elevations in Spike-specific TCR breadth and depth followed administration of two AZD1222 doses.

Profiled with immunoSEQ multiplex PCR; TCRdb holds only in-frame clones, not every one. The sample lists roughly 44,000 clones, under 85% occurring once. Turning to this clone: Its antigen remains unknown.

The sequence was obtained from an adult in good health. The gene calls are TRBV4-3 and TRBJ1-1, with 8 bases identical to TRBD1. The sample in question was peripheral blood, obtained on day 0 of AZD1222 vaccination. The CDR3 protein is CASSQERTGWVTEAFF. The CDR3, as DNA: TGCGCCAGCAGCCAAGAACGGACAGGGTGGGTGACTGAAGCTTTCTTT.